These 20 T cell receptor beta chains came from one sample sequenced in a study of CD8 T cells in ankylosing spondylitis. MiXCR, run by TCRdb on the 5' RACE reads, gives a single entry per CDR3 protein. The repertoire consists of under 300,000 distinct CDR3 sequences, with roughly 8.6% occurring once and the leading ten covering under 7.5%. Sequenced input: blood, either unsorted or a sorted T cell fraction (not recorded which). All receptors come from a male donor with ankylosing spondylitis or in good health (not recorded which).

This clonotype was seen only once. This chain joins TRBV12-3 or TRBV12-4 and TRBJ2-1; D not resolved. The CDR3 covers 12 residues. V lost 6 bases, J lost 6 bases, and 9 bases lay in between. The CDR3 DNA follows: TGTGCCAGCAGCCACAGCTGCAATGAGCAGTTCTTC. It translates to CASSHSCNEQFF.

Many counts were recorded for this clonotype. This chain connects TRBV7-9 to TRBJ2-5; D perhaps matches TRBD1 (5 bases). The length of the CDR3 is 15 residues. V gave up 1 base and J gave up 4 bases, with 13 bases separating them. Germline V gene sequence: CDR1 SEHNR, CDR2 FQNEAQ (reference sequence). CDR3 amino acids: CASSLGSRVSETQYF. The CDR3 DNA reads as TGTGCCAGCAGCTTAGGGAGCAGGGTCTCAGAGACCCAGTACTTC.

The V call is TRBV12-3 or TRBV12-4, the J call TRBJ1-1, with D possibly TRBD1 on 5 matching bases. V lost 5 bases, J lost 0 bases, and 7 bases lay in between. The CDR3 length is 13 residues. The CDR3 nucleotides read TGTGCCAGCAGTAAACAGGTGAACACTGAAGCTTTCTTT. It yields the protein CASSKQVNTEAFF.

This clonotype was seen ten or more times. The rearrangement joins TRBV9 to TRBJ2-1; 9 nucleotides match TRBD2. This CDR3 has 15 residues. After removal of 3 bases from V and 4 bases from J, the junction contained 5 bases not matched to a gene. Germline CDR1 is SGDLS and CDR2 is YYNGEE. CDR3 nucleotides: TGTGCCAGCAGCGATAGCGGGAGCCGATACAATGAGCAGTTCTTC. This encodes CASSDSGSRYNEQFF.

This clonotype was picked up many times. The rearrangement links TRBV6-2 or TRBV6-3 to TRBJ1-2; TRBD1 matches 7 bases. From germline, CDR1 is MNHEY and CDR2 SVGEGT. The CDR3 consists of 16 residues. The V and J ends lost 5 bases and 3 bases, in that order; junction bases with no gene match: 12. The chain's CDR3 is CASSRSNPGQHYGYTF. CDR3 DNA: TGTGCCAGCAGTCGTTCCAATCCGGGACAGCACTATGGCTACACCTTC.

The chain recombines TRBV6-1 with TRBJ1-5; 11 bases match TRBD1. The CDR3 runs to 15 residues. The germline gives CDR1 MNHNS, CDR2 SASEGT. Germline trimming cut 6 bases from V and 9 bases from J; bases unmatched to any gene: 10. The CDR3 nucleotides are TGTGCCAGCAGCCCCGGGACAGGGGGGGTTGGGCCCCAGCATTTT. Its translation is CASSPGTGGVGPQHF.

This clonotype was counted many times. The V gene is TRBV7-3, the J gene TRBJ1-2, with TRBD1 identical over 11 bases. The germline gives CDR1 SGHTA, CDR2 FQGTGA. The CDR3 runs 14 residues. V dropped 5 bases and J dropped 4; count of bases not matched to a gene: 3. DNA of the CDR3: TGTGCCAGCAGCCCGGGGACAGGGGGCTATGGCTACACCTTC. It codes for CASSPGTGGYGYTF. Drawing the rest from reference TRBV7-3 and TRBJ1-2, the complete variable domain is GAGVSQTPSNKVTEKGKYVELRCDPISGHTALYWYRQSLGQGPEFLIYFQGTGAADDSGLPNDRFFAVRPEGSVSTLKIQRTERGDSAVYLCASSPGTGGYGYTFGSGTRLTVV.

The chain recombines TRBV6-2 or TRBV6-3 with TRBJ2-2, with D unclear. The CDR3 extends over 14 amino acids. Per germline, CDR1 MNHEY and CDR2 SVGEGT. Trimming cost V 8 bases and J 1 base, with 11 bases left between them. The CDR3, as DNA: TGTGCCAGCGGGGTTCAGGAGAACACCGGGGAGCTGTTTTTT. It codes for CASGVQENTGELFF.

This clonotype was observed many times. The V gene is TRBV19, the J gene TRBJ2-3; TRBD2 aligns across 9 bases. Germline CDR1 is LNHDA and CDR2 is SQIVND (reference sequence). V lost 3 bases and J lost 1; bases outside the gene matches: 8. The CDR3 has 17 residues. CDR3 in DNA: TGTGCCAGTAGTATTTTTCGAGGCGGGAGGGGCACAGATACGCAGTATTTT. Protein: CASSIFRGGRGTDTQYF.

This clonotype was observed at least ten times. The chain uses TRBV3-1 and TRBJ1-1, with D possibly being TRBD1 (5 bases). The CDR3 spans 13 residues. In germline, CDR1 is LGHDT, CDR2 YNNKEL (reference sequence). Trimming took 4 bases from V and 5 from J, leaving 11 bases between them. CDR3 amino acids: CASSPGTFTEAFF. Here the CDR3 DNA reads TGTGCCAGCAGCCCCGGGACGTTTACTGAAGCTTTCTTT.

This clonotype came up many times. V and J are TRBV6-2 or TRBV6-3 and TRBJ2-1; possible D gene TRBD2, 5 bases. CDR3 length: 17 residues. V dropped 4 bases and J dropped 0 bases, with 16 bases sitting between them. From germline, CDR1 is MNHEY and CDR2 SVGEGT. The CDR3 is CASSFQLGLGSYNEQFF. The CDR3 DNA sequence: TGTGCCAGCAGTTTCCAACTAGGACTGGGCTCCTACAATGAGCAGTTCTTC.

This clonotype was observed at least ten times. The CDR3 DNA reads TGTGCCAGCAGCTTAAATACAGGGGGGTTCTATGGCTACACCTTC. Protein: CASSLNTGGFYGYTF. The rearrangement uses TRBV7-8 and TRBJ1-2; 8 nucleotides line up with TRBD1. In germline, CDR1 is SGHVS, CDR2 FQNEAQ. V trimming: 2 bases; J trimming: 4 bases; junction bases outside the gene matches: 6. The CDR3 loop spans 15 amino acids.

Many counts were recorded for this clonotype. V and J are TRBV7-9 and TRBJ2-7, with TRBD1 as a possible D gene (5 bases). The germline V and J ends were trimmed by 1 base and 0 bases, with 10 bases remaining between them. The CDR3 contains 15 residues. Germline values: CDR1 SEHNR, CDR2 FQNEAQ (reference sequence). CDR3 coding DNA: TGTGCCAGCAGCTTAGTTTCTCAGGGCTCCTACGAGCAGTACTTC. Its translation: CASSLVSQGSYEQYF.

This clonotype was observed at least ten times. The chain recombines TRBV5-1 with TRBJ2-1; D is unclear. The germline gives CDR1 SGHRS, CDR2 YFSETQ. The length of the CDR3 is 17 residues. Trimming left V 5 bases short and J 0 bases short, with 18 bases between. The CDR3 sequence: CASSYTWADPSYNEQFF. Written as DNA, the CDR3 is TGCGCCAGCAGTTACACTTGGGCGGACCCCTCCTACAATGAGCAGTTCTTC.

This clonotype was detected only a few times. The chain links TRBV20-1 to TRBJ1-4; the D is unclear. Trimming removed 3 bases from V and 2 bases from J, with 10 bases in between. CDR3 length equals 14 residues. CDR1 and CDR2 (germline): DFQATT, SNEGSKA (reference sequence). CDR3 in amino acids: CSASKRTTNEKLFF. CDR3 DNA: TGCAGTGCTAGTAAGCGGACTACTAATGAAAAACTGTTTTTT.

The CDR3 DNA reads TGTGCCACCAGTGATTCAGGACGCTCCTACGAGCAGTACTTC. Translated, it gives CATSDSGRSYEQYF. The chain couples TRBV24-1 to TRBJ2-7; no clear D. CDR1 is KGHDR and CDR2 is SFDVKD in the germline V gene. CDR3 length: 14 residues. Trimming took off 2 bases at V and 0 bases at J, with 7 bases between the two ends.

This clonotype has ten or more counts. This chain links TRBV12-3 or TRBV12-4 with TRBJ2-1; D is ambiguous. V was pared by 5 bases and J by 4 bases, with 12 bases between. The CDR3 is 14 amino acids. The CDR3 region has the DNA TGTGCCAGCAGTCCCAAGCCGGGTTACAATGAGCAGTTCTTC. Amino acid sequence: CASSPKPGYNEQFF.

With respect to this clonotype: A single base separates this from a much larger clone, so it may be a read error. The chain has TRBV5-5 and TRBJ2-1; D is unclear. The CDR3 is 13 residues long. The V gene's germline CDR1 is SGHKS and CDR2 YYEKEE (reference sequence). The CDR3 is CASSRTHGNEKFF. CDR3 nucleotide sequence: TGTGCCAGCAGCCGTACCCACGGCAATGAGAAGTTCTTC. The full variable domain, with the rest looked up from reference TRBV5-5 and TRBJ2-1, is DAGVTQSPTHLIKTRGQQVTLRCSPISGHKSVSWYQQVLGQGPQFIFQYYEKEERGRGNFPDRFSARQFPNYSSELNVNALLLGDSALYLCASSRTHGNEKFFGPGTRLTVL.

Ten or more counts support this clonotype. DNA for the CDR3: TGTGCCAGCAGTGCCTCTAGCGGCCAGCAGTTCTTC. Translated, it gives CASSASSGQQFF. The gene calls are TRBV12-3 or TRBV12-4 and TRBJ2-1; 7 positions match TRBD2. V lost 5 bases, J lost 11 bases, and 6 bases stayed unmatched. The CDR3 has 12 amino acids.

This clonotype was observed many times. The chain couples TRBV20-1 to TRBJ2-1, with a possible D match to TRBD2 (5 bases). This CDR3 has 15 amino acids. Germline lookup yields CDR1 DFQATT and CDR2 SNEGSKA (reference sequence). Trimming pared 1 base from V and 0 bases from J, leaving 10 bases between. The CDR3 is CSARGPGISYNEQFF. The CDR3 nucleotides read TGCAGTGCTAGAGGCCCCGGGATCTCCTACAATGAGCAGTTCTTC.